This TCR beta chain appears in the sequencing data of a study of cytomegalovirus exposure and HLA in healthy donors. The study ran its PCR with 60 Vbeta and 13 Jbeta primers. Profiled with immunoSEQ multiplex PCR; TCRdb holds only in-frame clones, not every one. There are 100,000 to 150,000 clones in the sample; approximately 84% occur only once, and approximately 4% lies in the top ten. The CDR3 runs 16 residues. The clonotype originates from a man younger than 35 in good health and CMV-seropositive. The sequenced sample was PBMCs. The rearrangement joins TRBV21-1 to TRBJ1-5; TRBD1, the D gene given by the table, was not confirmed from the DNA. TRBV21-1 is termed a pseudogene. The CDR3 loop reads CASRHYFRDTTGPQHF. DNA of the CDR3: TGTGCCAGCAGACATTACTTCCGGGACACTACTGGGCCCCAGCATTTT.